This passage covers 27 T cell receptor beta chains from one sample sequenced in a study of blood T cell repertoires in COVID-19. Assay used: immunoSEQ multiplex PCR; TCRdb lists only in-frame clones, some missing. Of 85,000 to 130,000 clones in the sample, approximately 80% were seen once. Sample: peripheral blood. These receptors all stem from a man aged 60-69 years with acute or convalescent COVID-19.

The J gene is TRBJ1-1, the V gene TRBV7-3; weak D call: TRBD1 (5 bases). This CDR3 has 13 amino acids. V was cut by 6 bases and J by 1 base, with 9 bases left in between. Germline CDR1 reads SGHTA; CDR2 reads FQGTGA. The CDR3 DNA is TGTGCCAGCAGAGTCACAGGGAACACTGAAGCTTTCTTT. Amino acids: CASRVTGNTEAFF.

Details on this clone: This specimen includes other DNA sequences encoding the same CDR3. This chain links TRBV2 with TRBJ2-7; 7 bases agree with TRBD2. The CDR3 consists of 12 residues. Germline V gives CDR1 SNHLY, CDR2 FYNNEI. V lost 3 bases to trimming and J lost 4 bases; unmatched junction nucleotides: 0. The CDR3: CASSERGYEQYF. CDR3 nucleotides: TGTGCCAGCAGTGAGCGGGGGTACGAGCAGTACTTC.

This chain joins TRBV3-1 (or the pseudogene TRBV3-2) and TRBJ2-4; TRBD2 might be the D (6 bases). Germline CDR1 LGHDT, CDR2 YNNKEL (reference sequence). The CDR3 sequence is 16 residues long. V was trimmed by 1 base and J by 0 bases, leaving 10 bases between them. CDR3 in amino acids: CASSQVGLGAKNIQYF. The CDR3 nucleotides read TGTGCCAGCAGCCAAGTGGGACTTGGAGCCAAAAACATTCAGTACTTC.

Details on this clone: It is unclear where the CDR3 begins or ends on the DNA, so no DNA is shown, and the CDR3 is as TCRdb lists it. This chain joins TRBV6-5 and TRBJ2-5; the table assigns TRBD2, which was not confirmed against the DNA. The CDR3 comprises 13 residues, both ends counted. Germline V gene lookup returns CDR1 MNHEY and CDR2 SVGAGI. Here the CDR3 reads CASILGGQETQYF.

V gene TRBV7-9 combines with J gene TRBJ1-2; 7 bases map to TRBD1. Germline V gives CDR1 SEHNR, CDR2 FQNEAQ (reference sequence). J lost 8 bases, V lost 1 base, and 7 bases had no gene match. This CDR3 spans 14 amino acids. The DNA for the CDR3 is TGTGCCAGCAGCTTAGAGAGGGGGCGCGGAGGCTACACCTTC. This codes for CASSLERGRGGYTF.

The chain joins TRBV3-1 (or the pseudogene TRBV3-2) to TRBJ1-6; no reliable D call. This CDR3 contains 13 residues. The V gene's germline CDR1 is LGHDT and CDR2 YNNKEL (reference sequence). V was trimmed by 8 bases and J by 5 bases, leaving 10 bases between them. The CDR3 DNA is TGTGCCAGCGGGCCGGAGGATAATTCACCCCTCCACTTT. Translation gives CASGPEDNSPLHF.

DNA for the CDR3: TGTGCCAGCAGCCTTTCGGTGGTCCAAGAGACCCAGTACTTC. Its protein is CASSLSVVQETQYF. The V and J genes are TRBV11-2 and TRBJ2-5; D is uncertain. The CDR3 extends over 14 amino acids. V gave up 5 bases and J gave up 1 base, with 11 bases separating them. Looked up from germline, CDR1 is SGHAT and CDR2 is FQNNGV.

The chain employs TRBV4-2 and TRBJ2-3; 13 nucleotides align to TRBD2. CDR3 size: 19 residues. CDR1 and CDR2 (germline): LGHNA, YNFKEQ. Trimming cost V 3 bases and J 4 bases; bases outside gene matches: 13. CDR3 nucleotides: TGTGCCAGCAGCCAGAGACTAGCGGGAGGACGACGGGGCGCAGATACGCAGTATTTT. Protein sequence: CASSQRLAGGRRGADTQYF.

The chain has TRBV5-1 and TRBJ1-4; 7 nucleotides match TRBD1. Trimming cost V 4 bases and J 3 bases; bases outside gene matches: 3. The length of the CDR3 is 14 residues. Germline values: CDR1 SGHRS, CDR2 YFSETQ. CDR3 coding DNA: TGCGCCAGCAGCCCCGGGACAGCTAATGAAAAACTGTTTTTT. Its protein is CASSPGTANEKLFF.

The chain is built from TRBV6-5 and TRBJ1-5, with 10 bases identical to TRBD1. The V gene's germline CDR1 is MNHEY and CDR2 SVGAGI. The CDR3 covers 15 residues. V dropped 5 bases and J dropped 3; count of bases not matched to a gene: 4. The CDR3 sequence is CASSTGQGPNQPQHF. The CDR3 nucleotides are TGTGCCAGCAGTACGGGACAGGGGCCCAATCAGCCCCAGCATTTT.

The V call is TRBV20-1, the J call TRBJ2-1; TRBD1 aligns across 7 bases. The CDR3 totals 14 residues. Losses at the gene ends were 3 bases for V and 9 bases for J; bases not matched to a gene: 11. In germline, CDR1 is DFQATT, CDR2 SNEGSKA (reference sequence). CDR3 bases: TGCAGTGCTAGTCGTCAGGGGGAAAGGGTTGAGCAGTTCTTC. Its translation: CSASRQGERVEQFF.

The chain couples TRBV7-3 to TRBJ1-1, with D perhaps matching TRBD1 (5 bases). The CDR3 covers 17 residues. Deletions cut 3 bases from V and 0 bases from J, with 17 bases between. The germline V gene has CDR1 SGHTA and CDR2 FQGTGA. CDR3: CASSFQPLTEMNTEAFF. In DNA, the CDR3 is TGTGCCAGCAGCTTCCAACCCCTGACAGAGATGAACACTGAAGCTTTCTTT.

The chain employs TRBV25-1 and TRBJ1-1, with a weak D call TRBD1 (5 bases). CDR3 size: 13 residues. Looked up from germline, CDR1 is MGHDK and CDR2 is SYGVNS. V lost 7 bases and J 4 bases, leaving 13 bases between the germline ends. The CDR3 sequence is CASTPAGLTEAFF. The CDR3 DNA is TGTGCCAGCACCCCGGCAGGGCTCACTGAAGCTTTCTTT.

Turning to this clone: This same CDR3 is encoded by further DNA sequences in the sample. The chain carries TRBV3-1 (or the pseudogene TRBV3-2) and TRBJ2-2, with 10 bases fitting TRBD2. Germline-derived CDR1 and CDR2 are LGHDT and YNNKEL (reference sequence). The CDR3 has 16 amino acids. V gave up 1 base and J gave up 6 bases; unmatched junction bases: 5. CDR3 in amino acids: CASSQGLAGVAGELFF. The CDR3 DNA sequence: TGTGCCAGCAGCCAAGGTCTAGCGGGAGTCGCCGGGGAGCTGTTTTTT.

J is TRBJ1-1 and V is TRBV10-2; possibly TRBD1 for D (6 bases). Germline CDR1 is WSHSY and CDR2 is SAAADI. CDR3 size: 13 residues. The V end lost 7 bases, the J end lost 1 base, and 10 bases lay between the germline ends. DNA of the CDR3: TGCGCCAGCAAAGGACAGCCGAACACTGAAGCTTTCTTT. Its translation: CASKGQPNTEAFF.

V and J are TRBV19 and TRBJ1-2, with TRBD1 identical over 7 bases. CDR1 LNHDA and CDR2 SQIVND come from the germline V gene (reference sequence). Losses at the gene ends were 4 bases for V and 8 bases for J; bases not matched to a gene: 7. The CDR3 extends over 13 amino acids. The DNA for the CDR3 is TGTGCCAGTAGTACCGACAGGGTTCAGGGCTACACCTTC. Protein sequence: CASSTDRVQGYTF.

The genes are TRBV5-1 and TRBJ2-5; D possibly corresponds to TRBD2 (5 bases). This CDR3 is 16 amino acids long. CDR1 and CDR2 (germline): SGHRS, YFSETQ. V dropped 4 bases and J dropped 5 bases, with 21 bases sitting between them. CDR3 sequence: CASSVADLRQRETQYF. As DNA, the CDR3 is TGCGCCAGCAGCGTAGCAGACTTGAGGCAGCGGGAGACCCAGTACTTC. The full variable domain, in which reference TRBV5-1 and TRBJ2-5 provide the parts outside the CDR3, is KAGVTQTPRYLIKTRGQQVTLSCSPISGHRSVSWYQQTPGQGLQFLFEYFSETQRNKGNFPGRFSGRQFSNSRSEMNVSTLELGDSALYLCASSVADLRQRETQYFGPGTRLLVL.

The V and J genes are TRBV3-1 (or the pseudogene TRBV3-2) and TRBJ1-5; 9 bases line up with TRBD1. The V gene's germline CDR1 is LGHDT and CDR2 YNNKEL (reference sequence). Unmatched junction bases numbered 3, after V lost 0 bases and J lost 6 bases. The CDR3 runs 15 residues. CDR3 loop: CASSQDSTGGQPQHF. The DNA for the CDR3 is TGTGCCAGCAGCCAAGACTCGACAGGGGGTCAGCCCCAGCATTTT.

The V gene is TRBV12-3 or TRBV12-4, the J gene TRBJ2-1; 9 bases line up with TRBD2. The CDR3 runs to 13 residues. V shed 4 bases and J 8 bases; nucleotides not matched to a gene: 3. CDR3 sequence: CASSSSSGDEQFF. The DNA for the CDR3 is TGTGCCAGCAGTTCCTCTAGCGGGGATGAGCAGTTCTTC.

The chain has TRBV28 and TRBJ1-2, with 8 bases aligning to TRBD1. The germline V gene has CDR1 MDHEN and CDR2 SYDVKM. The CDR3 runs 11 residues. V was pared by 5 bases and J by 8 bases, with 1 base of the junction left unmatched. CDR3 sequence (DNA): TGTGCCAGCAGTGACAGGGGCGGCTACACCTTC. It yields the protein CASSDRGGYTF.

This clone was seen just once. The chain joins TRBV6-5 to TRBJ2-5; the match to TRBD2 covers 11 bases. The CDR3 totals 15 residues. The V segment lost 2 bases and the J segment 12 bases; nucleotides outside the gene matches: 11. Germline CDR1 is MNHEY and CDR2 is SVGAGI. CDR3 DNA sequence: TGTGCCAGCAGTTACGTTGGGGATAGCGGGAGGGCCGAGTACTTC. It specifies CASSYVGDSGRAEYF.

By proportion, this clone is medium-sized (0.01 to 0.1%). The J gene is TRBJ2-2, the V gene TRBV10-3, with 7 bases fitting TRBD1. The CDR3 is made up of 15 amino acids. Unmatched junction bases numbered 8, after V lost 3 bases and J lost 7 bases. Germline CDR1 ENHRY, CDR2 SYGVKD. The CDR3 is CAISDGTEHGGELFF. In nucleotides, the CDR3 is TGTGCCATCAGTGACGGGACAGAACACGGCGGGGAGCTGTTTTTT.

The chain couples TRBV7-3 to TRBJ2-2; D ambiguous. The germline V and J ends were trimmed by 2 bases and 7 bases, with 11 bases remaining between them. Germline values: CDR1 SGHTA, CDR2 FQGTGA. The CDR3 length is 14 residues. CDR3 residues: CASSLGYGFGELFF. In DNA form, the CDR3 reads TGTGCCAGCAGCTTAGGTTACGGGTTCGGGGAGCTGTTTTTT.

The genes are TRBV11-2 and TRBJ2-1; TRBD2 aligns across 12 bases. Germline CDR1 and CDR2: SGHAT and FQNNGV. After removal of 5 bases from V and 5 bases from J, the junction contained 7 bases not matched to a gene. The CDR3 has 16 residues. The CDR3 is CASSTWTSGKNNEQFF. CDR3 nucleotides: TGTGCCAGCAGCACCTGGACTAGCGGGAAAAACAATGAGCAGTTCTTC. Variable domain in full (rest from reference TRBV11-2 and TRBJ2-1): EAGVAQSPRYKIIEKRQSVAFWCNPISGHATLYWYQQILGQGPKLLIQFQNNGVVDDSQLPKDRFSAERLKGVDSTLKIQPAKLEDSAVYLCASSTWTSGKNNEQFFGPGTRLTVL.

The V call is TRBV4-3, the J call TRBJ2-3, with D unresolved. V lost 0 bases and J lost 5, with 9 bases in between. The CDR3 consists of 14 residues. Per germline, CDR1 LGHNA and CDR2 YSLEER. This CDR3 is CASSQEDSGDTQYF. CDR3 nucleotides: TGCGCCAGCAGCCAAGAAGATTCGGGAGATACGCAGTATTTT.

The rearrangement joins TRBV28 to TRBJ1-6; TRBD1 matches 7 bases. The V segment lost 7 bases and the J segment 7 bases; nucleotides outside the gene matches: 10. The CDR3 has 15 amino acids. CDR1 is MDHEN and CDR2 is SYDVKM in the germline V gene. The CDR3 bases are TGTGCCAGCACCCTCGGGCGGACAGGCAATTCACCCCTCCACTTT. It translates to CASTLGRTGNSPLHF.

The CDR3 loop reads CASSDMRDTEAFF. The CDR3 bases are TGTGCCAGCTCCGACATGAGGGACACTGAAGCTTTCTTT. The V and J genes are TRBV18 and TRBJ1-1; D unclear. The CDR3 consists of 13 residues. CDR1 KGHSH and CDR2 LQKENI come from the germline V gene. V dropped 6 bases and J dropped 3 bases, with 11 bases sitting between them.